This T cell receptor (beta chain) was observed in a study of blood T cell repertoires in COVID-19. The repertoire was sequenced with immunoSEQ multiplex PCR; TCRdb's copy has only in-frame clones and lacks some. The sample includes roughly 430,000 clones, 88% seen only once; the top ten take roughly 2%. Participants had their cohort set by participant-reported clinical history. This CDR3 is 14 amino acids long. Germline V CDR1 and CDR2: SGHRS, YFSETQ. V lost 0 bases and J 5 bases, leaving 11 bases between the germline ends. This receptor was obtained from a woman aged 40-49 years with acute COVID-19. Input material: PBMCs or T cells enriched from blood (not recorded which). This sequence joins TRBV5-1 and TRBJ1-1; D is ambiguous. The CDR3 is CASSLGEGLTEAFF. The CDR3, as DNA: TGCGCCAGCAGCTTGGGAGAGGGTTTGACTGAAGCTTTCTTT. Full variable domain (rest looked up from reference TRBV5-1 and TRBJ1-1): KAGVTQTPRYLIKTRGQQVTLSCSPISGHRSVSWYQQTPGQGLQFLFEYFSETQRNKGNFPGRFSGRQFSNSRSEMNVSTLELGDSALYLCASSLGEGLTEAFFGQGTRLTVV.